What follows are 10 T cell receptor beta chains derived from one specimen sequenced in a study of cytomegalovirus exposure and HLA in healthy donors. Primers for the PCR totalled 60 Vbeta and 13 Jbeta. Using immunoSEQ multiplex PCR, the repertoire was profiled, and TCRdb retains in-frame clones only, with some absent. The sample has 150,000 to 200,000 clones, roughly 80% seen once; the top ten hold 0.7% to 0.95%. The sequencing input was PBMCs. The receptors stem from a woman aged 18 to 35 in good health and CMV-seronegative.

This clone was counted only a few times. The chain links TRBV5-1 to TRBJ2-1; 8 bases map to TRBD2. Germline loops: CDR1 SGHRS, CDR2 YFSETQ. The CDR3 has 16 residues. Unmatched junction bases numbered 2, after V lost 0 bases and J lost 0 bases. CDR3 protein: CASSLASGSSYNEQFF. For the CDR3, the DNA is TGCGCCAGCAGCTTGGCCAGCGGGAGCTCCTACAATGAGCAGTTCTTC.

The chain links TRBV5-6 to TRBJ2-4, with 7 bases identical to TRBD1. The CDR3 spans 13 residues. The junction had 2 bases not matched to a gene; V was cut back by 3 bases and J by 5 bases. Germline CDR1 SGHDT, CDR2 YYEEEE. The CDR3 here is CASSSGTENIQYF. The CDR3 nucleotides are TGTGCCAGCAGCTCCGGGACAGAAAACATTCAGTACTTC. The full variable domain, rest sourced from reference TRBV5-6 and TRBJ2-4, is DAGVTQSPTHLIKTRGQQVTLRCSPKSGHDTVSWYQQALGQGPQFIFQYYEEEERQRGNFPDRFSGHQFPNYSSELNVNALLLGDSALYLCASSSGTENIQYFGAGTRLSVL.

The V gene is TRBV19, the J gene TRBJ2-3; 9 bases map to TRBD1. V lost 6 bases and J lost 6; bases outside the gene matches: 10. CDR1 and CDR2 from the germline V gene are LNHDA and SQIVND (reference sequence). This CDR3 spans 15 amino acids. The CDR3 DNA follows: TGTGCCAGTAGCCCGACAGGGGGGATTGGGGATACGCAGTATTTT. This translates into CASSPTGGIGDTQYF.

This clone has just one count. The rearrangement links TRBV28 to TRBJ2-3, with 10 positions matching TRBD2. The CDR3 contains 14 residues. From germline, CDR1 is MDHEN and CDR2 SYDVKM. Unmatched junction bases numbered 1, after V lost 7 bases and J lost 0 bases. DNA of the CDR3: TGTGCCAGCAAGACTAGCGGGAGCACAGATACGCAGTATTTT. Protein product: CASKTSGSTDTQYF.

The V call is TRBV5-1, the J call TRBJ2-5; 12 nucleotides align to TRBD2. Near its end, the DNA agrees better with TRBJ2-7, so the J call may be wrong. The CDR3 is made up of 18 amino acids. Germline CDR1 reads SGHRS; CDR2 reads YFSETQ. CDR3 DNA: TGCGCCAGCAGCTCAGGACTAGCGGGGAAGGGGGGAACCTACGAGCAGTACTTC. This codes for CASSSGLAGKGGTYEQYF.

This clone showed up just a few times. The V gene is TRBV18, the J gene TRBJ1-3, with a possible D match to TRBD1 (5 bases). Deletions cut 0 bases from V and 2 bases from J, with 11 bases between. This CDR3 has 16 amino acids. From germline, CDR1 is KGHSH and CDR2 LQKENI. The CDR3 protein is CASSPPEGAAGNTIYF. Here the CDR3 DNA reads TGTGCCAGCTCACCACCGGAAGGGGCGGCTGGAAACACCATATATTTT.

J is TRBJ2-1 and V is TRBV28; TRBD1 aligns across 7 bases. Germline values: CDR1 MDHEN, CDR2 SYDVKM. The CDR3 is made up of 13 amino acids. J was trimmed by 7 bases and V by 2 bases; bases with no gene match: 2. CDR3: CASSLRGPNEQFF. CDR3 nucleotide sequence: TGTGCCAGCAGTTTAAGGGGGCCTAATGAGCAGTTCTTC. Based on the CDR3 plus reference TRBV28 and TRBJ2-1, the full variable domain is DVKVTQSSRYLVKRTGEKVFLECVQDMDHENMFWYRQDPGLGLRLIYFSYDVKMKEKGDIPEGYSVSREKKERFSLILESASTNQTSMYLCASSLRGPNEQFFGPGTRLTVL.

This chain uses TRBV6-5 with TRBJ1-1; D is undetermined. CDR1 and CDR2 (germline): MNHEY, SVGAGI. This CDR3 has 14 residues. V lost 11 bases and J 4 bases, leaving 20 bases between the germline ends. CDR3 protein: CAVSDGPEGTEAFF. CDR3 bases: TGTGCCGTCAGCGACGGCCCTGAGGGCACTGAAGCTTTCTTT.

The V call is TRBV2, the J call TRBJ2-1, with 10 bases aligning to TRBD2. The CDR3 totals 17 residues. V dropped 3 bases and J dropped 1; count of bases not matched to a gene: 6. CDR1 and CDR2 from the germline V gene are SNHLY and FYNNEI. CDR3 sequence (DNA): TGTGCCAGCAGTGATGCGAGGACTAGCGGTTCCTACAATGAGCAGTTCTTC. Protein product: CASSDARTSGSYNEQFF.

The V call is TRBV11-2, the J call TRBJ1-5; the D gene is possibly TRBD1 (5 bases). Germline CDR1 is SGHAT and CDR2 is FQNNGV. V was pared by 2 bases and J by 4 bases, with 6 bases between. This CDR3 is built from 13 residues. The CDR3 DNA sequence: TGTGCCAGCAGCTTATCAGGGAATCAGCCCCAGCATTTT. Residues: CASSLSGNQPQHF. Variable domain in full (rest from reference TRBV11-2 and TRBJ1-5): EAGVAQSPRYKIIEKRQSVAFWCNPISGHATLYWYQQILGQGPKLLIQFQNNGVVDDSQLPKDRFSAERLKGVDSTLKIQPAKLEDSAVYLCASSLSGNQPQHFGDGTRLSIL.